Listed here are 14 T cell receptor beta chains from one sample, sequenced in a study of T cell changes during pregnancy in multiple sclerosis. Generated by immunoSEQ multiplex PCR, the TCRdb table keeps only in-frame clones and is missing some. Altogether approximately 100,000 clones are present, 90% to 95% being singletons, with the ten largest covering approximately 2%. Here the sequenced sample was peripheral blood, taken after pregnancy. Receptors were obtained from a female donor in good health, enrolled as a control in a pregnancy study.

This clone was counted once. The V call is TRBV7-6, the J call TRBJ1-1, with no clear D. Trimming took 1 base from V and 6 from J, leaving 6 bases between them. The CDR3 is 12 residues long. Germline CDR1 reads SGHVS; CDR2 reads FNYEAQ. The CDR3 is CASSLGGAEAFF. CDR3 in DNA: TGTGCCAGCAGCTTAGGCGGAGCTGAAGCTTTCTTT.

The chain carries TRBV27 and TRBJ2-1; TRBD2 matches 7 bases. Trimming removed 6 bases from V and 0 bases from J; junction bases left unmatched: 8. The germline V gene encodes CDR1 MNHEY and CDR2 SMNVEV (reference sequence). The CDR3 runs 16 residues. CDR3 sequence (DNA): TGTGCCAGCAGCCGGGGATCGGGGGGCTCCTACAATGAGCAGTTCTTC. This gives the protein CASSRGSGGSYNEQFF.

The gene calls are TRBV4-2 and TRBJ2-3, with D hard to call. Germline V CDR1 and CDR2: LGHNA, YNFKEQ. CDR3 length: 14 residues. V gave up 0 bases and J gave up 4 bases, with 8 bases separating them. CDR3: CASSQEKLADTQYF. CDR3 in DNA: TGTGCCAGCAGCCAAGAAAAGCTCGCAGATACGCAGTATTTT.

The V and J genes are TRBV28 and TRBJ1-1, with D possibly matching TRBD1 (5 bases). V shed 5 bases and J shed 6 bases, with 13 bases lying between them. Germline CDR1 and CDR2: MDHEN and SYDVKM. CDR3 length: 13 amino acids. The CDR3 nucleotides read TGTGCCAGCAGTCAACGGGGGATACCTGAAGCTTTCTTT. Translating it yields CASSQRGIPEAFF.

The V call is TRBV4-1, the J call TRBJ1-5, with D possibly TRBD1 on 6 matching bases. This CDR3 is 15 amino acids long. From germline, CDR1 is MGHRA and CDR2 YSYEKL. With 3 bases removed from V and 6 bases from J, the gap between germline ends came to 15 bases. As DNA, the CDR3 is TGCGCCAGCAGCCAGAACAGGGACGCCGCTCAGCCCCAGCATTTT. It yields the protein CASSQNRDAAQPQHF.

This chain joins TRBV19 and TRBJ2-1; D gene unclear. CDR1 LNHDA and CDR2 SQIVND come from the germline V gene (reference sequence). The CDR3 is 15 amino acids. Trimming cost V 1 base and J 0 bases, with 7 bases left between them. This CDR3 is CASSIGGNSYNEQFF. CDR3 DNA sequence: TGTGCCAGTAGTATAGGCGGTAACTCCTACAATGAGCAGTTCTTC. The full variable domain, its missing parts supplied by reference TRBV19 and TRBJ2-1, is DGGITQSPKYLFRKEGQNVTLSCEQNLNHDAMYWYRQDPGQGLRLIYYSQIVNDFQKGDIAEGYSVSREKKESFPLTVTSAQKNPTAFYLCASSIGGNSYNEQFFGPGTRLTVL.

This clone was seen a handful of times. Other DNA sequences in the sample encode the same CDR3. V is TRBV14 and J is TRBJ2-7, with D unresolved. The CDR3 totals 11 residues. Germline CDR1 reads SGHDN; CDR2 reads FVKESK. With 3 bases removed from V and 3 bases from J, the gap between germline ends came to 3 bases. CDR3 sequence (DNA): TGTGCCAGCAGCCACCACTACGAGCAGTACTTC. This sequence encodes CASSHHYEQYF.

CDR3 residues: CASSLSMTGGPYEQFF. The DNA for the CDR3 is TGCGCCAGCAGCTTGAGTATGACAGGGGGCCCCTATGAGCAGTTCTTC. The chain uses TRBV5-1 and TRBJ2-1; TRBD1 matches at 10 bases. CDR1 and CDR2 (germline): SGHRS, YFSETQ. The CDR3 loop spans 16 amino acids. Trimming took 1 base from V and 8 from J; bases not matched to a gene: 9.

The J gene is TRBJ2-3, the V gene TRBV5-1; TRBD2 is a possible D gene (7 bases). The CDR3 totals 18 residues. Deletions cut 4 bases from V and 3 bases from J, with 24 bases between. CDR1 and CDR2 from the germline V gene are SGHRS and YFSETQ. CDR3 in amino acids: CASSATGKMPGGTDTQYF. The CDR3 DNA reads TGCGCCAGCAGCGCTACAGGGAAAATGCCGGGAGGAACAGATACGCAGTATTTT.

The chain couples TRBV28 to TRBJ1-5; the match to TRBD1 covers 10 bases. Germline-derived CDR1 and CDR2 are MDHEN and SYDVKM. V shed 3 bases, J shed 0 bases, and the junction held 8 bases outside the gene matches. CDR3 length: 18 amino acids. The CDR3 sequence: CASSFGTGEPYSNQPQHF. The CDR3 DNA sequence: TGTGCCAGCAGTTTCGGGACAGGGGAACCGTATAGCAATCAGCCCCAGCATTTT.

This chain uses TRBV15 with TRBJ2-2; D perhaps matches TRBD2 (6 bases). V shed 3 bases and J shed 5 bases, with 13 bases lying between them. Germline V CDR1 and CDR2: LNHNV, YYDKDF (reference sequence). The CDR3 runs to 15 residues. CDR3 in amino acids: CATSSSGGMTGELFF. The CDR3 DNA reads as TGTGCCACCAGCAGCTCTGGCGGGATGACCGGGGAGCTGTTTTTT.

This sequence joins TRBV28 and TRBJ2-2; weak D call: TRBD2 (6 bases). V lost 8 bases and J 5 bases, leaving 18 bases between the germline ends. The CDR3 covers 15 residues. The germline gives CDR1 MDHEN, CDR2 SYDVKM. The CDR3 region has the DNA TGTGCCAGCCACTCCCCGGGACTGAATACCGGGGAGCTGTTTTTT. Its translation: CASHSPGLNTGELFF.

The V call is TRBV7-9, the J call TRBJ1-2; D uncertain. CDR1 is SEHNR, CDR2 FQNEAQ, per germline (reference sequence). CDR3 length equals 16 residues. The ends were cut back, 5 bases at V and 1 base at J, with 17 bases in the middle. CDR3 sequence: CASSPFVPNINYGYTF. Here the CDR3 DNA reads TGTGCCAGCAGCCCGTTTGTCCCGAACATTAACTATGGCTACACCTTC.

The chain carries TRBV13 and TRBJ2-1, with D perhaps matching TRBD1 (7 bases). CDR3 length equals 13 residues. V was clipped by 6 bases and J by 8 bases, with 14 bases between them. Germline loops: CDR1 PRHDT, CDR2 FYEKMQ (reference sequence). CDR3 DNA: TGTGCCAGCAGGGAGGGGGCTGGCTATGAGCAGTTCTTC. This sequence encodes CASREGAGYEQFF.